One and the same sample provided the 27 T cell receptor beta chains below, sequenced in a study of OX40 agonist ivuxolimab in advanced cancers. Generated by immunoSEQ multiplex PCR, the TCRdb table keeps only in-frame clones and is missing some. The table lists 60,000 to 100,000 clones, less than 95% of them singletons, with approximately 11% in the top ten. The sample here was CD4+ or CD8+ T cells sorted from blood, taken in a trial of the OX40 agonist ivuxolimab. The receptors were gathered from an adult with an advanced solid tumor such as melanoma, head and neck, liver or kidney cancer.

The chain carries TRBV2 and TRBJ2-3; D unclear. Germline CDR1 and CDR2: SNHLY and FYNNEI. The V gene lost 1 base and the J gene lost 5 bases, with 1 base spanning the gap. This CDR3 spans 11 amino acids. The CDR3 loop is CASSEGDTQYF. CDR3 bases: TGTGCCAGCAGTGAAGGAGATACGCAGTATTTT.

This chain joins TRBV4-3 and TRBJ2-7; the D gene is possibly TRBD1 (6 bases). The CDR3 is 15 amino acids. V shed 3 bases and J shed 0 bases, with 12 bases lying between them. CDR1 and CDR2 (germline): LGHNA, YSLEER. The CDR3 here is CASSQHRASSYEQYF. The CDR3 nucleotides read TGCGCCAGCAGCCAGCACAGGGCGAGCTCCTACGAGCAGTACTTC.

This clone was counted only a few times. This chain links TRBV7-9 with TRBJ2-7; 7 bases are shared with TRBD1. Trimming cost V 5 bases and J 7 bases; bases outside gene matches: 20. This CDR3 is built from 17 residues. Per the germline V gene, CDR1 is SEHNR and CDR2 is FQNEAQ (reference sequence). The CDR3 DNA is TGTGCCAGCAGCCCACCCGTGATAGGGGGCCCCACGAAGGAGCAGTACTTC. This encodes CASSPPVIGGPTKEQYF.

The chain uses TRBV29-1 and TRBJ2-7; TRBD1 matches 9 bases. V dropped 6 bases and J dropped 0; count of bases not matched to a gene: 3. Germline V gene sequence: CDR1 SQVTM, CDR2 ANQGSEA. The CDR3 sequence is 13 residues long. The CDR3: CSVRTGDSYEQYF. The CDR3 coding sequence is TGCAGCGTACGGACAGGGGACTCCTACGAGCAGTACTTC.

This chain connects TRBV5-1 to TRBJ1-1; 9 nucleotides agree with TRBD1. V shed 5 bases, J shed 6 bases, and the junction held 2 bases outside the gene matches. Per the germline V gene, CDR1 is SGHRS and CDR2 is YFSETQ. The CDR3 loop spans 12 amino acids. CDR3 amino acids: CASSRQGAEAFF. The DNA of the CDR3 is TGCGCCAGCAGTCGACAGGGGGCTGAAGCTTTCTTT.

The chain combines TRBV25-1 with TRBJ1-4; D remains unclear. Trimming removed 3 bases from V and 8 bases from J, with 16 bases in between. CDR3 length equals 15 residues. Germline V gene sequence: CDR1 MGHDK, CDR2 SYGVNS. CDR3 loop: CASSEDRVYGEKLFF. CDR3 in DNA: TGTGCCAGCAGTGAGGATAGAGTCTATGGGGAAAAACTGTTTTTT.

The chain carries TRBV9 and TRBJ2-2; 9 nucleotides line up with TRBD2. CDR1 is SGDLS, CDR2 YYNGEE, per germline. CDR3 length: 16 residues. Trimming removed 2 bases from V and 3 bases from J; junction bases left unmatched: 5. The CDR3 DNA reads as TGTGCCAGCAGCGTCGTAGCGGGGGTTCACACCGGGGAGCTGTTTTTT. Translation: CASSVVAGVHTGELFF. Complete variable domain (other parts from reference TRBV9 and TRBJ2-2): DSGVTQTPKHLITATGQRVTLRCSPRSGDLSVYWYQQSLDQGLQFLIQYYNGEERAKGNILERFSAQQFPDLHSELNLSSLELGDSALYFCASSVVAGVHTGELFFGEGSRLTVL.

The CDR3 spells CASSLSGTALNTGELFF. The CDR3 DNA is TGTGCCAGCAGTTTATCGGGGACAGCCCTTAACACCGGGGAGCTGTTTTTT. This chain joins TRBV27 and TRBJ2-2; 7 bases align to TRBD1. V was clipped by 0 bases and J by 2 bases; unmatched bases: 6. The CDR3 is 17 residues long. The germline V gene has CDR1 MNHEY and CDR2 SMNVEV (reference sequence).

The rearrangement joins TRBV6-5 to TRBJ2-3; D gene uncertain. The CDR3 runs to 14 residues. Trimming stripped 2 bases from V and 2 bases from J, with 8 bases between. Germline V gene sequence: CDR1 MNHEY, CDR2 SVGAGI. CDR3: CASSYQRTTDTQYF. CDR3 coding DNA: TGTGCCAGCAGTTACCAACGGACCACAGATACGCAGTATTTT.

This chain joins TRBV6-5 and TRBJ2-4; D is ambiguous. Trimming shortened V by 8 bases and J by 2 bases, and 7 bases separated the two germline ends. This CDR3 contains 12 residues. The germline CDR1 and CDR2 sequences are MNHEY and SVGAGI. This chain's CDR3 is CASGLSKNIQYF. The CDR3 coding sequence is TGTGCCAGCGGGTTATCCAAAAACATTCAGTACTTC.

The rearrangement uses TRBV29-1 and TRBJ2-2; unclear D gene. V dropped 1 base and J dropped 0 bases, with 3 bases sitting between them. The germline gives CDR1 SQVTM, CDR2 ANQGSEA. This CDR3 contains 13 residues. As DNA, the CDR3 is TGCAGCGTTGAAGCCCCGAACACCGGGGAGCTGTTTTTT. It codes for CSVEAPNTGELFF.

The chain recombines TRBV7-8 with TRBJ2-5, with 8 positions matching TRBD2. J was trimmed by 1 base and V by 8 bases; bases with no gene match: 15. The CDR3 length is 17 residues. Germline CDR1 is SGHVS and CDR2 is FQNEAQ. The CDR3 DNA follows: TGTGCCAGCCCCGTTCAAGCGGGGGTGTTTCGCCAAGAGACCCAGTACTTC. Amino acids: CASPVQAGVFRQETQYF.

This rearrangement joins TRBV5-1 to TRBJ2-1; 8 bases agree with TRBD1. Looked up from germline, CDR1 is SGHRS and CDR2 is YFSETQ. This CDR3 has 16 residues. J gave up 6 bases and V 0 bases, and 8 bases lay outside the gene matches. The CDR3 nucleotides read TGCGCCAGCAGCTTGGTATTGGACAGGGAAGGCAATGAGCAGTTCTTC. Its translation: CASSLVLDREGNEQFF.

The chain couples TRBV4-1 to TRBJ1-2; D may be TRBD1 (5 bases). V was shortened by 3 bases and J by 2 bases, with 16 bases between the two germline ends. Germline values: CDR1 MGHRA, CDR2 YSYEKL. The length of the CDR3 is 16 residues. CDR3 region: CASSHLQGELNYGYTF. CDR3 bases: TGCGCCAGCAGCCACCTCCAGGGCGAGCTCAACTATGGCTACACCTTC.

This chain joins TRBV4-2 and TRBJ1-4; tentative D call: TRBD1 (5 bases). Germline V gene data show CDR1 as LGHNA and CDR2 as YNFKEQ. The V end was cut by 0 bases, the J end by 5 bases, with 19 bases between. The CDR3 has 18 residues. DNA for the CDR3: TGTGCCAGCAGCCAAGATCGGGTGCTGGGGCAAAGGAATGAAAAACTGTTTTTT. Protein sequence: CASSQDRVLGQRNEKLFF.

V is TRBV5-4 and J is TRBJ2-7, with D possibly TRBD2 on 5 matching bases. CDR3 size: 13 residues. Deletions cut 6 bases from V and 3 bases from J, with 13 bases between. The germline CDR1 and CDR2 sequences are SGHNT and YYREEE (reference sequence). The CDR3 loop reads CASTPVGGYEQYF. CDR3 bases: TGTGCCAGCACCCCGGTTGGAGGCTACGAGCAGTACTTC.

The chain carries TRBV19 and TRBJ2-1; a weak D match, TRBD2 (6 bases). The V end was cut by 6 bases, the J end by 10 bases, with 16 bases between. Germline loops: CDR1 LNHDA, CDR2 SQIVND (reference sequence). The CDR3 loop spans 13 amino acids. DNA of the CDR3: TGTGCCAGTAGCCCGGGACTCCCTCTAGAGCAGTTCTTC. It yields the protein CASSPGLPLEQFF.

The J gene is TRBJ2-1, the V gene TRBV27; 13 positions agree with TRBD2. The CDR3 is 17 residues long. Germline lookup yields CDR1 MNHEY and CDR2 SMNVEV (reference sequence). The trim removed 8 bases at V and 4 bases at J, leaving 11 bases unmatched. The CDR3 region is CASRILTSGGSYNEQFF. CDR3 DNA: TGTGCCAGCCGGATTTTGACTAGCGGGGGGTCATACAATGAGCAGTTCTTC.

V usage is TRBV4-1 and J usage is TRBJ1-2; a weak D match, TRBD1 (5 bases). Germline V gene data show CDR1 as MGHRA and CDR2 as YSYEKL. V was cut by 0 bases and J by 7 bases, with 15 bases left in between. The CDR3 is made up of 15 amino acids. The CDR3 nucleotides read TGCGCCAGCAGCCAAGATCCCAGGGCGGGGGTTGGCTACACCTTC. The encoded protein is CASSQDPRAGVGYTF.

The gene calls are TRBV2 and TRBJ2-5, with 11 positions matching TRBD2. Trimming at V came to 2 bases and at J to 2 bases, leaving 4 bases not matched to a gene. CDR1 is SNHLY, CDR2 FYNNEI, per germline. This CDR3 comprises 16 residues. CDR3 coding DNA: TGTGCCAGCAGTGAATTGGCTAGCGGGGGGCAAGAGACCCAGTACTTC. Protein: CASSELASGGQETQYF.

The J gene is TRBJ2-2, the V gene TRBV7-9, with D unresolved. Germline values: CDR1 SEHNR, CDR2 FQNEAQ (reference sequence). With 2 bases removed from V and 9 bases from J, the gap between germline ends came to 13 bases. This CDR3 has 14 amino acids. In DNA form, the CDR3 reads TGTGCCAGCAGCTTACCAGCGATAGAAAGGGAGCTGTTTTTT. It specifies CASSLPAIERELFF.

The CDR3 DNA is TGTGCCAGCAGCGCACCGACGAAATCAGGGGCTCACTACGAGCAGTACTTC. This sequence encodes CASSAPTKSGAHYEQYF. V usage is TRBV7-2 and J usage is TRBJ2-7; maybe TRBD1 (6 bases). Germline lookup yields CDR1 SGHTA and CDR2 FQGNSA. V dropped 5 bases and J dropped 3 bases, with 23 bases sitting between them. The CDR3 loop spans 17 amino acids.

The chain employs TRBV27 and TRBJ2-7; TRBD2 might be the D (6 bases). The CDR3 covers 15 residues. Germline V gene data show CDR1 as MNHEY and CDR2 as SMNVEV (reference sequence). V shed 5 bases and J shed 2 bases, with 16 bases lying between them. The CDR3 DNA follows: TGTGCCAGCAGTCTCTGGGGGGAAGGGCCCTACGAGCAGTACTTC. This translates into CASSLWGEGPYEQYF.

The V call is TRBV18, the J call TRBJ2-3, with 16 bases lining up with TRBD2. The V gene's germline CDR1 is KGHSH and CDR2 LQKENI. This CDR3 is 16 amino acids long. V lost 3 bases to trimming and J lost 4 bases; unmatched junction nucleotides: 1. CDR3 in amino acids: CASSPGLAGGPDTQYF. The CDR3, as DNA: TGTGCCAGCTCACCGGGACTAGCGGGGGGGCCAGATACGCAGTATTTT.

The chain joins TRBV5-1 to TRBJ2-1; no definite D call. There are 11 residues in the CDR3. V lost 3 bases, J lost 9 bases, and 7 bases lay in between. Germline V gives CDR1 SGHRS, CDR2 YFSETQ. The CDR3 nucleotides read TGCGCCAGCAGCTACGGGTTTGAGCAGTTCTTC. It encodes CASSYGFEQFF.

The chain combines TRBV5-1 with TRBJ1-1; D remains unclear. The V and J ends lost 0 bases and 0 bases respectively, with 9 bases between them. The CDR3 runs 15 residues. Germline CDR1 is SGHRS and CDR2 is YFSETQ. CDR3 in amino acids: CASSLGPGMNTEAFF. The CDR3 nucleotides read TGCGCCAGCAGCTTGGGGCCGGGTATGAACACTGAAGCTTTCTTT.

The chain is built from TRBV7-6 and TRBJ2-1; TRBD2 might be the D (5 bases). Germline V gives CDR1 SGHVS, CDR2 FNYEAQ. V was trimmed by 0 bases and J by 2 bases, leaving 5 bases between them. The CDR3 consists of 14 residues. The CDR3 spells CASSLAGAYNEQFF. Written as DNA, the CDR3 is TGTGCCAGCAGCTTAGCGGGAGCCTACAATGAGCAGTTCTTC.